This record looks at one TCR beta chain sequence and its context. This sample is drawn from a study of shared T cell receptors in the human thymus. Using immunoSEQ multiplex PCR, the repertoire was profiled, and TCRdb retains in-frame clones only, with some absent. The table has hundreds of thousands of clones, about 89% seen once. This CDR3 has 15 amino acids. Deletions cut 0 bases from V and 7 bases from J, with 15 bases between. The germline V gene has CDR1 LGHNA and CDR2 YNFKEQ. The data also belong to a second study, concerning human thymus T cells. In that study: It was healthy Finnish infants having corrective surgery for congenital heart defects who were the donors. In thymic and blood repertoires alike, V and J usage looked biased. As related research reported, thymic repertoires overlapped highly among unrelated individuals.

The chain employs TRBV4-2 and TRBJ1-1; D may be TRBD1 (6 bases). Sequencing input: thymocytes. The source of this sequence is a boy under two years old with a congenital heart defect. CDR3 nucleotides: TGTGCCAGCAGCCAAGATTTATGGGGGCAGGATGAAGCTTTCTTT. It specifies CASSQDLWGQDEAFF.